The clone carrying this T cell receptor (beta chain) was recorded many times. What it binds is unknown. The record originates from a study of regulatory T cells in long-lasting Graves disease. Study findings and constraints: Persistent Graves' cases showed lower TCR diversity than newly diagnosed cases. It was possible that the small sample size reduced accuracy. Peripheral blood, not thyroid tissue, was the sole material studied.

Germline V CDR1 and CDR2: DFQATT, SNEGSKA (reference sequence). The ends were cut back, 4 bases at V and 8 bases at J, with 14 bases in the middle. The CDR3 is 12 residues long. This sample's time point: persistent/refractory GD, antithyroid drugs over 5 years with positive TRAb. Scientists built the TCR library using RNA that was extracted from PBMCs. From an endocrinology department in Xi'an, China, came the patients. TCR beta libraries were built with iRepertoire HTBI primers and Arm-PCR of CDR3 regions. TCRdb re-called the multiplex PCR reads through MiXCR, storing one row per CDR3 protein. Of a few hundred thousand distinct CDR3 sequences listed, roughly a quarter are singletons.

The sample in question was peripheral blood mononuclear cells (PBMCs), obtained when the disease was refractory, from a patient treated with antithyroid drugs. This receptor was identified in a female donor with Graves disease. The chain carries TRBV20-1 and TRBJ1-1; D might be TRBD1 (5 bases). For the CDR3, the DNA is TGCAGTGCTACTGCAGGGCGCCTCGAAGCTTTCTTT. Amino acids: CSATAGRLEAFF.